The present T cell receptor (beta chain) was sequenced within a study of cytomegalovirus exposure and HLA in healthy donors (dated 2017 in TCRdb). Study-wide context: According to an earlier analysis of 450 to 650 of the donors, some 170 million T cells yielded some 120 million unique TCR beta sequences and approximately 300 Gb of sequence data. To predict cytomegalovirus infection status, the study combined high-throughput TCR immunosequencing, statistical association of individual TCRs with disease status, and machine learning. Besides the first cohort of 666 subjects, a separate validation cohort made up of 120 different subjects was used. Because of strong linkage in the cohort, a handful of DR-DQ haplotypes were treated as single units for association and clustering. Donor age, sex, ethnicity and CMV serostatus were compiled together with the repertoire data. A later genetic analysis used genome-wide SNP genotypes for 398 of the 666 donors, treating that subset as a discovery cohort. HLA typing included class I and class II loci at four-digit resolution. Of the roughly 420 genotyped donors, 75% to 85% were placed in the genetic ancestry cluster associated with self-reported Caucasian donors. Typing coverage varied by locus: roughly 620-630 donors for A, B, C, DRB1 and DQB1; roughly 500 for DQA1; some 610 for DPA1; under 490 for DPB1. In the later analysis, no new phenotypic data were used to find candidate immune exposures; instead, reliance was placed on TCR beta sequences and their occurrence across donors. Every discovery cohort repertoire had been produced on one sequencing platform. An early release covering approximately 600 HLA-typed donors comprised about 320 gigabases of sequencing data and tens of millions of unique TCR sequences. The aim of the study was to test whether cataloging public T cell receptors could identify signatures of past pathogen exposure. The T cell repertoires of around 730 subjects were profiled by immunosequencing and related to cytomegalovirus serostatus. To study patterns of TCR occurrence, a later analysis re-analyzed previously published TCR beta repertoires from 500 to 850 donors and added high-resolution HLA genotyping. On average, roughly 200,000 unique TCR beta nucleotide sequences were sequenced per donor among more than 350 genotyped donors of the cohort, with about 17% of those sequences being non-productive. To decide whether each TCR beta V gene segment behaved as functional or pseudogenic, an earlier analysis of nearly 600 of the donors relied on high-throughput TCR beta sequencing.

The CDR3 starts with the cysteine, ends with the phenylalanine, and has 15 residues. Only the CDR3 DNA stays, 45 bases, in frame from base 1. CDR1 KGHSH and CDR2 LQKENI were looked up in the germline V gene. V is pruned by 3 bases and J by 3 bases, leaving 5 bases of the junction without a gene match. The study at large found these results: Because HLA typing was missing for some donors at each locus, association tests included only the typed subset. Immune exposure information for the cohort was limited to CMV serostatus. A further reported finding was that TCR beta sequences accurately predicted the HLA-A and HLA-B alleles for most subjects in the first cohort. A cluster of highly shared sequence variants was judged likely to represent a technical artifact of the sequencing pipeline. A few of the identified cytomegalovirus-associated TCR beta chains were confirmed in vitro to be specific for cytomegalovirus antigens. The 87-base-pair reads could not distinguish some IMGT-functional V segments, including TRBV6-2 and TRBV6-3, so those segments were excluded. Several of the top co-occurrence clusters appeared to be linked to parvovirus B19, influenza, CMV and Epstein-Barr virus, according to a later analysis. Most CMV-associated TCR beta chains appeared to be HLA-restricted in a later analysis, and the HLA associations seemed to be driven largely by CMV exposure. When HLA alleles, especially DR and DQ, strongly co-occurred, TCR associations were difficult to assign to individual alleles. Linkage disequilibrium might explain the correlated functional status among segregating V segments, but an unknown experimental factor could not be excluded. Most TCR sequences were seen in very few donors, while some public TCRs were found in many individuals. According to a later analysis, TCR association rates differed among HLA loci, with DRB1 alleles showing the most associated TCRs and HLA-C alleles showing the fewest. Over 15 rarely observed V segments, including chromosome 9 orphons, were excluded from the earlier analysis of several hundred of the donors because counts were too low. According to a later genetic analysis, donors in an Asian-associated ancestry cluster had fewer N-insertions in productive TCRs than the approximately 630-donor mean. Sequencing depth was assumed to be roughly uniform across donors in the presence/absence analyses, though that assumption may not hold. A later analysis associated some 17,000 TCR beta sequences with specific HLA alleles at a false discovery rate of 0.05. A later analysis found that HLA-associated TCR beta chains were more clonally expanded and had lower generation probabilities than equally common non-associated chains. Broadly in line with IMGT annotations, most TCR beta V segments showed up in productive rearrangements about 87% or about 30% of the time in an earlier analysis of several hundred of the donors. This cohort had only TCR beta chains sequenced, and the lack of alpha or paired-chain data limited which features could be detected. The authors suggested that the approach could potentially be generalized to other disease states and immunological phenotypes. A total of fewer than 200 TCR beta chains were listed by the study as associated with cytomegalovirus. Cytomegalovirus status was reported to be diagnosed by the classifier with high specificity and sensitivity in both the original and validation cohorts. In a later genetic analysis, a missense DCLRE1C variant was associated with V-gene and J-gene trimming of TCR beta chains, and the association was replicated in an independent cohort.

In total, more than 500 healthy bone marrow donors made up the cohort. At the time of sampling, every cohort member was nominally healthy, though immune exposures that went unrecorded were likely present. The donor was CMV seronegative and was included in the group of a few hundred seronegative cohort members. Every donor gave a peripheral blood sample, and the peripheral blood mononuclear cells from that sample were used for TCR beta sequencing. The Qiagen DNeasy Blood Extraction Kit was used to extract genomic DNA from the blood cell samples. Library construction relied on the immunoSEQ multiplex PCR assay. A mixture of 60 forward primers for TCR Vbeta segments and 13 reverse primers for TCR Jbeta segments was used in the multiplex PCR. The CDR3 region of rearranged TCR beta genes was amplified from genomic DNA by a multiplex PCR assay. On the Illumina HiSeq System, the amplified TCR beta libraries were sequenced as 87-base-pair reads. For the original study's pipeline: A later analysis tallied 70 million to 100 million unique TCR beta chains across the 640 or so repertoires, and about 12 million of those chains were shared by two or more donors. Raw reads were error-corrected and collapsed into unique sequences with a nearest-neighbor algorithm that merged closely related sequences to remove PCR and sequencing errors. Alignment of CDR3 sequences to IMGT reference sequences was used to assign V, D and J gene segments. Each retained sequence needed at least a six-nucleotide match to both a V gene segment and a J gene segment. A rearrangement counted as productive if the CDR3 had no stop codons and remained in frame with V and J, and every other rearrangement counted as non-productive. CDR3 was defined by IMGT convention, running from the second conserved V-encoded cysteine to the conserved J-encoded phenylalanine. The earlier analysis of about 500 of the donors excluded sequences that lacked an unambiguous match to a single V gene segment. An earlier analysis of 500 to 700 of the donors classified V segments as functional when productive rearrangements were above 56.7% and as segregating when the standard deviation between donors was above 5%. A statistical classification framework was built to diagnose cytomegalovirus status from the catalog of TCR beta chain sequences. In a later analysis, TCR nucleotide sequences were compared against IMGT/GENE-DB human TR gene sequences so that V and J genes could be assigned. Using the TCRdist pipeline, a later analysis assigned CDR3 sequences along with most-parsimonious VDJ recombination scenarios. In a later analysis, each TCR beta chain was defined by its CDR3 amino acid sequence together with its V-gene family, and reads lacking a unique V-gene family were excluded. A later analysis removed several hundred highly shared, low-generation-probability nucleotide sequences to deal with suspected cross-contamination and a sequencing artifact. In a later analysis, a clonal expansion index was calculated for each public chain from normalized within-repertoire ranks of inferred template counts. Generation probabilities in a later analysis came from a VDJ recombination model fitted to out-of-frame rearrangements, and those results were checked against IGoR. A later analysis scored TCR-TCR, TCR-HLA and TCR-CMV co-occurrence with hypergeometric tests, applying a repertoire-size bias correction to TCR pairs. False discovery rates were estimated in a later analysis by permuting HLA or CMV assignments 20 times. In a later analysis, co-occurring TCRs were grouped using DBSCAN, and TCRdist sequence similarity was added for clustering within HLA-allele-positive subsets. Repertoires with fewer than 30,000 or more than 120,000 public chains, plus five repertoires with anomalous nucleotide sharing, were excluded from co-occurrence clustering. Entries here come from immuneACCESS through TCRdb and include only in-frame sequences with V and J called. Some clones fail to appear in such tables; in the studies checked, an unresolved V gene covers under half of the shortfall, and the cause of the remainder is unknown. V, J and clone size are taken as reported in that table, and D and trimming were inferred from the DNA itself. A total of approximately 200,000 clones appear in this sample, approximately 80% of them only once. About 0.1% of the sample lies in the top ten.

With regard to this clone: The specificity of this receptor is unknown. No much larger clone exists at a distance of one base, and base qualities are not known.

This clonotype was obtained from a boy younger than 10 in good health and CMV-seronegative. Sequencing input: PBMCs. The sequence is built from TRBV18 and TRBJ2-1, and 7 junctional nucleotides match TRBD2. The nucleotides read TGTGCCAGCTCACCGGGGGGAGGGGACTACAATGAGCAGTTCTTC. This translates into CASSPGGGDYNEQFF.